This TCR beta chain was sequenced during a study of blood T cells in healthy people across ages. Study background: Using template switching, researchers captured about one barcoded beta molecule for each two T cells.

The V gene's germline CDR1 is LGHNA and CDR2 YNFKEQ. The CDR3 length is 14 residues. V gave up 1 base and J gave up 3 bases; unmatched junction bases: 1. Study-level findings and limits: It was held that diversity estimates obtained from one million T cells represented underestimates. Samples with more naive T cells showed higher observed beta diversity.

This clonotype occurred a few times. What it recognizes is unknown. Together with a sample-barcoded 5' primer, a J-beta primer mix was included in a second PCR lasting roughly 6 to 12 cycles. A 12-random-nucleotide template-switch adaptor tagged each cDNA molecule. A single record per CDR3 protein comes from TCRdb applying MiXCR to the 5' RACE reads. The table records hundreds of thousands of distinct CDR3 sequences, around 43% of them present only once. This chain connects TRBV4-2 to TRBJ2-7; TRBD1 aligns across 9 bases. The sample comprised blood. The clonotype was recovered from a man older than 75 in good health. As DNA, the CDR3 is TGTGCCAGCAGCCAAGGGACAGGGGACTACGAGCAGTACTTC. Amino acids: CASSQGTGDYEQYF.